Below, 4 T cell receptor beta chains from the same sample are listed, as sequenced in a study of blood T cells in healthy people across ages. Primers used in a second PCR of about 7 to 11 cycles were a sample-barcoded 5' primer and a J-beta primer mix. MiXCR, run by TCRdb on the 5' RACE reads, gives a single entry per CDR3 protein. The sample shows about 1.8 million distinct CDR3 sequences, around 50% of them seen only once. Sequencing was performed on blood. These receptors all come from a woman aged 40 to 55 in good health.

This clonotype was seen more than once but under ten times. The rearrangement joins TRBV27 to TRBJ1-2, with D hard to call. Trimming removed 5 bases from V and 5 bases from J, with 12 bases in between. Germline loops: CDR1 MNHEY, CDR2 SMNVEV (reference sequence). There are 13 residues in the CDR3. CDR3 nucleotides: TGTGCCAGCAGTGTGCGCCCCACGTATGGCTACACCTTC. This encodes CASSVRPTYGYTF.

V gene TRBV4-1 combines with J gene TRBJ1-1; D gene unclear. V dropped 4 bases and J dropped 6 bases, with 18 bases sitting between them. Germline V gene lookup returns CDR1 MGHRA and CDR2 YSYEKL. The CDR3 is made up of 15 amino acids. CDR3 sequence: CASSPHLDPRPEAFF. The CDR3 DNA sequence: TGCGCCAGCAGCCCTCACTTGGACCCGCGACCTGAAGCTTTCTTT.

Only a few counts were recorded for this clonotype. J is TRBJ2-1 and V is TRBV25-1; weak D call: TRBD1 (5 bases). The ends were cut back, 4 bases at V and 2 bases at J, with 12 bases in the middle. CDR1 is MGHDK, CDR2 SYGVNS, per germline. This CDR3 has 15 residues. CDR3 DNA: TGTGCCAGCAGTGCAACAGGAGCCCCCTACAATGAGCAGTTCTTC. Amino acid sequence: CASSATGAPYNEQFF. The complete variable domain, with remaining parts taken from reference TRBV25-1 and TRBJ2-1, reads EADIYQTPRYLVIGTGKKITLECSQTMGHDKMYWYQQDPGMELHLIHYSYGVNSTEKGDLSSESTVSRIRTEHFPLTLESARPSHTSQYLCASSATGAPYNEQFFGPGTRLTVL.

There are a few counts of this clonotype. The chain carries TRBV2 and TRBJ2-5; possibly TRBD2 for D (6 bases). V was cut by 3 bases and J by 2 bases, with 25 bases left in between. CDR1 is SNHLY and CDR2 is FYNNEI in the germline V gene. This CDR3 spans 19 amino acids. This CDR3 is CASSEGLYSGRTYQETQYF. The CDR3 DNA reads TGTGCCAGCAGTGAGGGGTTGTATTCGGGGAGGACCTATCAAGAGACCCAGTACTTC.